Listed here are 2 T cell receptor beta chains from one sample, sequenced in a study of regulatory T cells in long-lasting Graves disease. Sample time point: newly diagnosed GD, antithyroid drugs for less than 3 months. RNA isolated from PBMCs was used to make the TCR library. To make TCR beta libraries, researchers used iRepertoire HTBI primers and Arm-PCR of CDR3 regions. TCRdb reanalysed the multiplex PCR reads using MiXCR and keeps one entry per CDR3 protein. The table has a few hundred thousand distinct CDR3 sequences, about 18% seen once. Material: peripheral blood mononuclear cells (PBMCs), obtained at new diagnosis, from a patient treated with antithyroid drugs. The receptors were sampled from a female donor with Graves disease.

This clonotype occurred many times. The gene calls are TRBV20-1 and TRBJ2-3, with 7 bases identical to TRBD2. The CDR3 has 15 residues. V shed 5 bases, J shed 5 bases, and the junction held 13 bases outside the gene matches. Germline V gene sequence: CDR1 DFQATT, CDR2 SNEGSKA (reference sequence). The CDR3 reads CSASLREKTGDTQYF. DNA of the CDR3: TGCAGTGCTTCCCTGCGGGAGAAGACGGGAGATACGCAGTATTTT.

This clonotype was detected many times. A junction boundary mismatches the germline segment, possibly from a read error. CDR3: CASSLGLASPRGVF. For the CDR3, the DNA is TGTGCCAGCAGCCTGGGACTAGCCTCCCCCCGGGGTGTCTTC. The gene calls are TRBV7-2 and TRBJ2-1, with 9 bases identical to TRBD2. Germline V gene data show CDR1 as SGHTA and CDR2 as FQGNSA. CDR3 length: 14 amino acids.